A single sample gave rise to the 21 T cell receptor beta chains below, sequenced in a study of blood T cell repertoires in COVID-19. Here immunoSEQ multiplex PCR was the method, and the copy in TCRdb shows in-frame clones only, minus some. The sample includes 120,000 to 150,000 clones, roughly 90% of them seen just once. Source material: peripheral blood. The receptors derive from a human donor with COVID-19, enrolled during active disease. The donor label of this sample is uncertain.

The CDR3 is CASTLGAFNSGNTIYF. In DNA, the CDR3 is TGTGCCAGTACCTTAGGGGCCTTCAACTCTGGAAACACCATATATTTT. The rearrangement links TRBV19 to TRBJ1-3; a possible D gene is TRBD1 (5 bases). The germline V gene has CDR1 LNHDA and CDR2 SQIVND (reference sequence). The CDR3 has 16 residues. V lost 7 bases and J lost 0, with 16 bases in between.

The chain recombines TRBV7-2 with TRBJ1-5; 8 bases are a match to TRBD1. The ends lost 3 bases at V and 4 bases at J; junction bases unmatched: 5. Germline V CDR1 and CDR2: SGHTA, FQGNSA. The CDR3 covers 15 residues. The CDR3 reads CASSLAGGLNQPQHF. Written as DNA, the CDR3 is TGTGCCAGCAGCTTGGCAGGGGGCTTGAATCAGCCCCAGCATTTT.

V is TRBV6-2 or TRBV6-3 and J is TRBJ2-7, with a weak D call TRBD1 (5 bases). Germline values: CDR1 MNHEY, CDR2 SVGEGT. Trimming shortened V by 3 bases and J by 4 bases, and 16 bases separated the two germline ends. This CDR3 has 15 amino acids. CDR3 residues: CASSYRGLLPYEQYF. CDR3 nucleotide sequence: TGTGCCAGCAGTTATAGGGGCCTTTTACCGTACGAGCAGTACTTC.

The rearrangement links TRBV19 to TRBJ1-5; a possible D gene is TRBD1 (5 bases). From germline, CDR1 is LNHDA and CDR2 SQIVND (reference sequence). CDR3 length: 16 amino acids. Trimming stripped 1 base from V and 0 bases from J, with 10 bases between. This chain's CDR3 is CASSIGDSDSNQPQHF. In DNA form, the CDR3 reads TGTGCCAGTAGTATAGGTGACAGTGATAGCAATCAGCCCCAGCATTTT.

This chain links TRBV7-9 with TRBJ2-5; 8 nucleotides line up with TRBD1. Germline-derived CDR1 and CDR2 are SEHNR and FQNEAQ (reference sequence). Trimming cost V 4 bases and J 5 bases; bases outside gene matches: 9. The CDR3 covers 15 residues. The DNA of the CDR3 is TGTGCCAGCAGCTCCAGGGGGCTTGATATGGAGACCCAGTACTTC. Protein: CASSSRGLDMETQYF.

The chain recombines TRBV6-4 with TRBJ2-1; 7 bases map to TRBD1. The CDR3 length is 14 residues. Germline lookup yields CDR1 MRHNA and CDR2 SNTAGT. V lost 9 bases, J lost 1 base, and 6 bases stayed unmatched. CDR3 DNA sequence: TGTGCCAGGCGGACAGGCCAGTCCTACAATGAGCAGTTCTTC. It translates to CARRTGQSYNEQFF.

CDR3 DNA: TGTGCCAGCAGTTCGGCGGGGGGCGAGCAGTTCTTC. Translated, it gives CASSSAGGEQFF. The chain employs TRBV5-4 and TRBJ2-1, with 8 positions matching TRBD2. The CDR3 is 12 amino acids. Germline loops: CDR1 SGHNT, CDR2 YYREEE (reference sequence). J was trimmed by 10 bases and V by 5 bases; bases with no gene match: 5. The full variable domain, with the rest looked up from reference TRBV5-4 and TRBJ2-1, is ETGVTQSPTHLIKTRGQQVTLRCSSQSGHNTVSWYQQALGQGPQFIFQYYREEENGRGNFPPRFSGLQFPNYSSELNVNALELDDSALYLCASSSAGGEQFFGPGTRLTVL.

This rearrangement joins TRBV10-1 to TRBJ1-3, with D uncertain. Per germline, CDR1 WNHNN and CDR2 SYGVQD (reference sequence). CDR3 size: 14 residues. V was shortened by 3 bases and J by 1 base, with 7 bases between the two germline ends. The CDR3 nucleotides read TGCGCCAGCAGTGAATCGGGATCTGGAAACACCATATATTTT. Protein: CASSESGSGNTIYF.

V gene TRBV18 combines with J gene TRBJ1-5; D gene uncertain. The CDR3 runs 14 residues. The V gene lost 3 bases and the J gene lost 5 bases, with 11 bases spanning the gap. The V gene's germline CDR1 is KGHSH and CDR2 LQKENI. The CDR3 region is CASSPLGRDQPQHF. The CDR3 nucleotides are TGTGCCAGCTCACCCCTCGGGAGGGATCAGCCCCAGCATTTT. Complete variable domain (other parts from reference TRBV18 and TRBJ1-5): NAGVMQNPRHLVRRRGQEARLRCSPMKGHSHVYWYRQLPEEGLKFMVYLQKENIIDESGMPKERFSAEFPKEGPSILRIQQVVRGDSAAYFCASSPLGRDQPQHFGDGTRLSIL.

The chain carries TRBV5-1 and TRBJ1-2, with D hard to call. V lost 4 bases to trimming and J lost 3 bases, with 7 bases between them. CDR3 length equals 12 residues. Germline V gene data show CDR1 as SGHRS and CDR2 as YFSETQ. CDR3 in amino acids: CASSPTYYGYTF. In DNA form, the CDR3 reads TGCGCCAGCAGCCCGACATACTATGGCTACACCTTC.

This rearrangement joins TRBV25-1 to TRBJ1-1; perhaps TRBD1 as D (5 bases). CDR1 is MGHDK, CDR2 SYGVNS, per germline. Trimming stripped 1 base from V and 6 bases from J, with 18 bases between. This CDR3 is built from 16 residues. In nucleotides, the CDR3 is TGTGCCAGCAGTGAATCCCGCGCAGGGTTTAACGCTGAAGCTTTCTTT. It yields the protein CASSESRAGFNAEAFF.

The rearrangement uses TRBV6-2 or TRBV6-3 and TRBJ2-7, with a possible D match to TRBD2 (7 bases). V was clipped by 2 bases and J by 6 bases, with 14 bases between them. CDR1 is MNHEY and CDR2 is SVGEGT in the germline V gene. The CDR3 extends over 14 amino acids. CDR3 sequence reads: CASSYGGGGFEQYF. CDR3 sequence (DNA): TGTGCCAGCAGTTACGGGGGAGGGGGGTTCGAGCAGTACTTC.

The J gene is TRBJ2-7, the V gene TRBV7-9; the match to TRBD1 covers 9 bases. The CDR3 loop spans 16 amino acids. V gave up 4 bases and J gave up 6 bases; unmatched junction bases: 13. From germline, CDR1 is SEHNR and CDR2 FQNEAQ (reference sequence). As DNA, the CDR3 is TGTGCCAGCAGCTCCCCCCCGGGACAGGGTTTAAGCGAGCAGTACTTC. Its protein product is CASSSPPGQGLSEQYF.

The rearrangement links TRBV6-5 to TRBJ1-1; tentative D call: TRBD1 (6 bases). The V end was cut by 10 bases, the J end by 0 bases, with 15 bases between. Germline V gene lookup returns CDR1 MNHEY and CDR2 SVGAGI. This CDR3 spans 14 amino acids. CDR3 nucleotides: TGTGCCACCTCACAGGGATCGATGAACACTGAAGCTTTCTTT. This gives the protein CATSQGSMNTEAFF.

The rearrangement uses TRBV7-9 and TRBJ2-5; TRBD2 matches at 11 bases. This CDR3 is built from 14 residues. Germline V CDR1 and CDR2: SEHNR, FQNEAQ (reference sequence). Trimming at V came to 6 bases and at J to 4 bases, leaving 4 bases not matched to a gene. The CDR3 here is CASRALAGVETQYF. The CDR3 region has the DNA TGTGCCAGCAGAGCACTAGCGGGGGTAGAGACCCAGTACTTC.

This clone has a single count. The chain uses TRBV6-5 and TRBJ1-2; no clear D. The germline gives CDR1 MNHEY, CDR2 SVGAGI. The V end was cut by 4 bases, the J end by 4 bases, with 10 bases between. The CDR3 covers 13 residues. The chain's CDR3 is CASSSDKVYGYTF. CDR3 sequence (DNA): TGTGCCAGCAGTTCCGACAAGGTCTATGGCTACACCTTC.

This chain uses TRBV7-3 with TRBJ2-3, with 7 bases that match TRBD2. The CDR3 totals 18 residues. Germline values: CDR1 SGHTA, CDR2 FQGTGA. Trimming at V came to 5 bases and at J to 0 bases, leaving 14 bases not matched to a gene. In nucleotides, the CDR3 is TGTGCCAGCAGCCTAAGCGGGGTTTGGCCCGGGAGCACAGATACGCAGTATTTT. It translates to CASSLSGVWPGSTDTQYF.

The chain carries TRBV30 and TRBJ2-7; TRBD1 is a possible D gene (5 bases). CDR1 is GTSNPN and CDR2 is SVGIG in the germline V gene (reference sequence). V was cut by 4 bases and J by 0 bases, with 13 bases left in between. This CDR3 has 14 residues. The CDR3 spells CAWTRDLNSYEQYF. The DNA for the CDR3 is TGTGCCTGGACCAGGGATCTCAACTCCTACGAGCAGTACTTC.

The V call is TRBV2, the J call TRBJ2-1, with D possibly being TRBD1 (5 bases). This CDR3 contains 11 residues. V lost 6 bases, J lost 10 bases, and 10 bases lay in between. Germline values: CDR1 SNHLY, CDR2 FYNNEI. The CDR3 spells CASRLNREQFF. The CDR3 DNA reads TGTGCCAGCAGATTAAACAGGGAGCAGTTCTTC.

The chain joins TRBV7-9 to TRBJ1-2; D might be TRBD1 (5 bases). CDR1 is SEHNR, CDR2 FQNEAQ, per germline (reference sequence). There are 13 residues in the CDR3. V was trimmed by 6 bases and J by 4 bases, leaving 12 bases between them. CDR3 sequence (DNA): TGTGCCAGCAGACAGGATCAGGCCTATGGCTACACCTTC. This sequence encodes CASRQDQAYGYTF.

The chain recombines TRBV4-1 with TRBJ1-2; 8 positions match TRBD1. Germline assignment: CDR1 MGHRA and CDR2 YSYEKL. The CDR3 totals 15 residues. V lost 3 bases to trimming and J lost 5 bases; unmatched junction nucleotides: 8. The CDR3 loop is CASSHPGQGSYGYTF. The CDR3 coding sequence is TGCGCCAGCAGCCATCCTGGACAGGGATCATATGGCTACACCTTC.